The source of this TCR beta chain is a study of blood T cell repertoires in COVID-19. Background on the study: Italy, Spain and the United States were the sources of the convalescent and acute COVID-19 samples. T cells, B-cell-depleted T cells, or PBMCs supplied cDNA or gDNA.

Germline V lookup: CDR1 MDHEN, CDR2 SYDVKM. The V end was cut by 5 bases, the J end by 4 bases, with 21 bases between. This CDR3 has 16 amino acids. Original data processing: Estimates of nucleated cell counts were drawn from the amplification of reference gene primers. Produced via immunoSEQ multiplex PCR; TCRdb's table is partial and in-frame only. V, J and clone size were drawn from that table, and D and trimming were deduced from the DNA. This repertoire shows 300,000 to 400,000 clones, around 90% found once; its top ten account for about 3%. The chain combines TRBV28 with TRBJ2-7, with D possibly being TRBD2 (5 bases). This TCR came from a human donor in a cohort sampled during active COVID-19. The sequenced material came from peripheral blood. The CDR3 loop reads CASSTQAAPEGYEQYF. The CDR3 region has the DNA TGTGCCAGCAGTACCCAAGCGGCCCCCGAGGGTTACGAGCAGTACTTC.